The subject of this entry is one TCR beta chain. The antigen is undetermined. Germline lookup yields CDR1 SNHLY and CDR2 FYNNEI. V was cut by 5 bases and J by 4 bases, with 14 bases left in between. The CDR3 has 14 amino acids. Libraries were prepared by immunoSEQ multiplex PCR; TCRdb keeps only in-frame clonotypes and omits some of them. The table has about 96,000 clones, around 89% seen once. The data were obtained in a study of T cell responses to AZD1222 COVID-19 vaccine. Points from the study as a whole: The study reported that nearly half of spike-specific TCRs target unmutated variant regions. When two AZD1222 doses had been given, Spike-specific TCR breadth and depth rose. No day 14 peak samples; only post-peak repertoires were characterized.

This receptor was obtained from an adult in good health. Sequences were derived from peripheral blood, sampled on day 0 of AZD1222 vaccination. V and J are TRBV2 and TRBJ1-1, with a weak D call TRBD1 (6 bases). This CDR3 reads CASSTEGGGTEAFF. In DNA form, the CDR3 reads TGTGCCAGCAGTACCGAAGGAGGGGGCACTGAAGCTTTCTTT.